This is a list of T cell receptor beta chains from one sample in a study of identical twins. Using its own MiXCR run on the 5' RACE reads, TCRdb lists one record per CDR3 protein. The table lists more than 650,000 distinct CDR3 sequences, roughly 6% of them singletons, with 1.5% to 2% in the top ten. The sequenced material came from naive T cells sorted from blood. The receptors here all came from a man between 18 and 35 years old in good health. Each CDR3 is given with its conserved first and last residue. Each record gives: V gene, D gene, clone size, J gene, CDR3 protein, CDR3 DNA. A D gene is named only where the DNA matches it firmly. Clone size, where shown, is once, few, many, or a class for clones that have expanded.

V: TRBV7-3; D: -; size: -; J: TRBJ2-2; CDR3: CASGQRSGGTGELFF; DNA: TGTGCCAGCGGACAAAGGAGTGGCGGCACCGGGGAGCTGTTTTTT
V: TRBV3-1; D: -; size: few; J: TRBJ2-1; CDR3: CASSRLEAYNEQFF; DNA: TGTGCCAGCAGCCGGTTGGAGGCCTACAATGAGCAGTTCTTC
V: TRBV25-1; D: -; size: many; J: TRBJ1-1; CDR3: CASSEPRQLNTEAFF; DNA: TGTGCCAGCAGTGAACCCCGACAGTTGAACACTGAAGCTTTCTTT
V: TRBV12-3/TRBV12-4; D: -; size: -; J: TRBJ2-2; CDR3: CASTIQGTGELFF; DNA: TGTGCCAGCACCATCCAGGGAACCGGGGAGCTGTTTTTT
V: TRBV12-3/TRBV12-4; D: -; size: many; J: TRBJ2-2; CDR3: CASVVGGETGELFF; DNA: TGTGCCAGCGTGGTTGGAGGGGAAACCGGGGAGCTGTTTTTT
V: TRBV28; D: -; size: many; J: TRBJ2-2; CDR3: CASSKYTGELFF; DNA: TGTGCCAGCTCGAAGTACACCGGGGAGCTGTTTTTT
V: TRBV5-1; D: -; size: many; J: TRBJ2-7; CDR3: CASSFSGTITYEQYF; DNA: TGCGCCAGCAGCTTCTCCGGGACAATAACCTACGAGCAGTACTTC
V: TRBV30; D: TRBD2; size: -; J: TRBJ2-5; CDR3: CAWSVALGGGETQYF; DNA: TGTGCCTGGAGTGTAGCCCTGGGGGGGGGAGAGACCCAGTACTTC
V: TRBV18; D: -; size: -; J: TRBJ2-5; CDR3: CASSRRERAGETQYF; DNA: TGTGCCAGCTCCCGACGTGAGAGGGCAGGGGAGACCCAGTACTTC
V: TRBV12-3/TRBV12-4; D: -; size: many; J: TRBJ2-3; CDR3: CASSLFDTQYF; DNA: TGTGCCAGCAGTTTATTCGATACGCAGTATTTT
V: TRBV29-1; D: TRBD2; size: many; J: TRBJ2-1; CDR3: CSVRTSESYNEQFF; DNA: TGCAGCGTTAGGACTAGCGAATCCTACAATGAGCAGTTCTTC
V: TRBV6-5; D: -; size: many; J: TRBJ2-5; CDR3: CASRTTIGTQYF; DNA: TGTGCCAGCAGAACCACCATTGGGACCCAGTACTTC
V: TRBV12-3/TRBV12-4; D: -; size: many; J: TRBJ1-4; CDR3: CASSLYRQYSEKLFF; DNA: TGTGCCAGCAGTTTATATAGGCAATATAGTGAAAAACTGTTTTTT
V: TRBV12-3/TRBV12-4; D: -; size: many; J: TRBJ1-5; CDR3: CASSLEGRGSGNQPQHF; DNA: TGTGCCAGCAGTTTAGAAGGTAGGGGAAGCGGCAATCAGCCCCAGCATTTT
V: TRBV6-2/TRBV6-3; D: -; size: many; J: TRBJ1-5; CDR3: CASSYGGGNQPQHF; DNA: TGCGCCAGCAGCTACGGGGGAGGCAATCAGCCCCAGCATTTT
V: TRBV7-2; D: -; size: few; J: TRBJ2-5; CDR3: CASSLGWEETQYF; DNA: TGTGCCAGCAGCTTAGGGTGGGAGGAGACCCAGTACTTC
V: TRBV7-2; D: TRBD1; size: many; J: TRBJ2-3; CDR3: CASSLFQGAGNTQYF; DNA: TGTGCCAGCAGCTTATTCCAGGGGGCCGGGAATACGCAGTATTTT